These 8 T cell receptor beta chains were sequenced from one sample in a study of T cells expressing NK-cell markers. TCRdb reworked the 5' RACE reads into one entry per CDR3 protein, no DNA. The sample data list around 260,000 distinct CDR3 sequences. The sequenced sample was blood T cells: a sorted CD56 or NKG2C T cell subset, CD4+ or CD8+ T cells, or bulk PBMC T cells (not recorded which). Receptors were obtained from a woman aged 18 to 75 in good health.

The rearrangement joins TRBV7-9 to TRBJ2-3; there is no DNA to check the TCRdb D call of TRBD2. CDR1 is SEHNR, CDR2 FQNEAQ, per germline (reference sequence). The CDR3 consists of 17 residues. The CDR3 region is CASSPPGVAGAPDTQYF.

The CDR3 spells CAISGPQVNGYTF. The J gene is TRBJ1-2, the V gene TRBV10-3; TCRdb proposes TRBD1, but this gene call is untestable without DNA. The CDR3 has 13 residues. Germline CDR1 and CDR2: ENHRY and SYGVKD.

The chain recombines TRBV20-1 with TRBJ2-7; TCRdb's D gene call, TRBD2, goes unchecked for lack of DNA. Per germline, CDR1 DFQATT and CDR2 SNEGSKA (reference sequence). The length of the CDR3 is 15 residues. CDR3 sequence reads: CSASAPGLATYEQYF.

The chain joins TRBV15 to TRBJ1-4; the TCRdb D gene call, TRBD1, has no DNA to confirm it. This CDR3 has 16 residues. Per the germline V gene, CDR1 is LNHNV and CDR2 is YYDKDF (reference sequence). CDR3 region: CATSPRQTGGGEKLFF.

The chain employs TRBV7-9 and TRBJ2-1; TCRdb designates TRBD2, a call that cannot be tested without DNA. Germline V gene data show CDR1 as SEHNR and CDR2 as FQNEAQ (reference sequence). The CDR3 loop spans 15 amino acids. This CDR3 reads CASSLDGLSYNEQFF.

The chain uses TRBV5-6 and TRBJ2-5; TCRdb's D call, TRBD2, is unchecked because there is no DNA. Germline V gene data show CDR1 as SGHDT and CDR2 as YYEEEE. CDR3 length: 13 amino acids. This CDR3 reads CASSSDWQETQYF. Together with reference TRBV5-6 and TRBJ2-5, the CDR3 gives the full variable domain: DAGVTQSPTHLIKTRGQQVTLRCSPKSGHDTVSWYQQALGQGPQFIFQYYEEEERQRGNFPDRFSGHQFPNYSSELNVNALLLGDSALYLCASSSDWQETQYFGPGTRLLVL.

This sequence joins TRBV23-1 and TRBJ2-6. TRBV23-1 is an ORF, with its function uncertain. This CDR3 has 18 residues. CDR3 loop: CASSQSIPRNSGANVLTF.

The rearrangement joins TRBV6-1 to TRBJ2-2. CDR3 length equals 13 residues. Germline V gene lookup returns CDR1 MNHNS and CDR2 SASEGT. The CDR3 sequence: CASRRVHTGELFF.